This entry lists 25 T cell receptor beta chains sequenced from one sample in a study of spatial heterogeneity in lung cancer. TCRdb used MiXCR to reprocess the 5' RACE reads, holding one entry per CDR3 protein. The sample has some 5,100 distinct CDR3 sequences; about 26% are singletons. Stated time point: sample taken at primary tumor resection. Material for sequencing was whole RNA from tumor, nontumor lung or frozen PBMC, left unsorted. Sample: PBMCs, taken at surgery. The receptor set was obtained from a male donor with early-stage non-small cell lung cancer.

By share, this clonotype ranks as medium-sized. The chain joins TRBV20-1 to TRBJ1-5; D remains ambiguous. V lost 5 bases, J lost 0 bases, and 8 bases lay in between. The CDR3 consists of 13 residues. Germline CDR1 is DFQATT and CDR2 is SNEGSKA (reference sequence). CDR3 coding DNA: TGCAGTGCTGAGGAGGGTAGCAATCAGCCCCAGCATTTT. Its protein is CSAEEGSNQPQHF.

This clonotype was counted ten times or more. The CDR3 spells CASSLPFSNQPQHF. For the CDR3, the DNA is TGTGCCAGCAGCTTACCCTTTAGCAATCAGCCCCAGCATTTT. The rearrangement joins TRBV7-2 to TRBJ1-5; D gene unclear. Germline V gene data show CDR1 as SGHTA and CDR2 as FQGNSA. Trimming shortened V by 2 bases and J by 0 bases, and 5 bases separated the two germline ends. The CDR3 has 14 residues. Together with reference TRBV7-2 and TRBJ1-5, the CDR3 gives the full variable domain: GAGVSQSPSNKVTEKGKDVELRCDPISGHTALYWYRQSLGQGLEFLIYFQGNSAPDKSGLPSDRFSAERTGGSVSTLTIQRTQQEDSAVYLCASSLPFSNQPQHFGDGTRLSIL.

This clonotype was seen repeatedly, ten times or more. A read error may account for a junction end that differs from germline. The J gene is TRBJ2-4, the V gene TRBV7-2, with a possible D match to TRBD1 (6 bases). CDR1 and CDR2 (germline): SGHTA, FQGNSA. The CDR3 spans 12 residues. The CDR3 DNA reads TGTGCCAGCAGCGTTCAGGGGAACATTCGGTACTTC. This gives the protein CASSVQGNIRYF.

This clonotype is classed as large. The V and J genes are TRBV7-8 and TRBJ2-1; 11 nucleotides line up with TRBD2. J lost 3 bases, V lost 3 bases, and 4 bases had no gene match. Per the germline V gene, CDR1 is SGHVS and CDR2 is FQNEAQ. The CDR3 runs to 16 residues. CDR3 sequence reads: CASSLVAGGLYNEQFF. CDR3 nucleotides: TGTGCCAGCAGCTTGGTAGCGGGAGGGCTCTACAATGAGCAGTTCTTC.

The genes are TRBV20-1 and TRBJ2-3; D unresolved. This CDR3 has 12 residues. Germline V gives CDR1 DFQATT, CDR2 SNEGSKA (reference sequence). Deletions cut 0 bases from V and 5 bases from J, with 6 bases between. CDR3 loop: CSARDRVDTQYF. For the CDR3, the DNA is TGCAGTGCTAGAGATCGGGTAGATACGCAGTATTTT.

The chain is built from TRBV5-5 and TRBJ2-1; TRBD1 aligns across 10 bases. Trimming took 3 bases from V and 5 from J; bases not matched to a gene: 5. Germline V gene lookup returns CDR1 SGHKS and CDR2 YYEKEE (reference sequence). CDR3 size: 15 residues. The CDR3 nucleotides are TGTGCCAGCAGCTACTCGGGACAGGGGAACAATGAGCAGTTCTTC. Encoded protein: CASSYSGQGNNEQFF.

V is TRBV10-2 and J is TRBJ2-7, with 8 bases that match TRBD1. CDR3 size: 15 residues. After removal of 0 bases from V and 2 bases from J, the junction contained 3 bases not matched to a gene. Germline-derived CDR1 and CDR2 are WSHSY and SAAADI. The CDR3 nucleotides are TGCGCCAGCAGTGAGTCGACAGGGGCCCCCTACGAGCAGTACTTC. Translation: CASSESTGAPYEQYF.

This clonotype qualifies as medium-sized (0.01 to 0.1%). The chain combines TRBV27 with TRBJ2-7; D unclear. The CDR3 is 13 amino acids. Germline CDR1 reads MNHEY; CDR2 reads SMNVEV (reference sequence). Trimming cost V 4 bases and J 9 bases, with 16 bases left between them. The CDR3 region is CASSSIPGVAQYF. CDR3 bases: TGTGCCAGCAGTTCAATACCTGGGGTCGCGCAGTACTTC.

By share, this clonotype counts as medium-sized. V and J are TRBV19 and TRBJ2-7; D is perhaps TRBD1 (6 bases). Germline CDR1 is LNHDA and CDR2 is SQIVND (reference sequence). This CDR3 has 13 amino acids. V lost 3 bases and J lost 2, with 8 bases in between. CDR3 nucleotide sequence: TGTGCCAGTAGTATTCGACAGGCCTACGAGCAGTACTTC. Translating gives CASSIRQAYEQYF.

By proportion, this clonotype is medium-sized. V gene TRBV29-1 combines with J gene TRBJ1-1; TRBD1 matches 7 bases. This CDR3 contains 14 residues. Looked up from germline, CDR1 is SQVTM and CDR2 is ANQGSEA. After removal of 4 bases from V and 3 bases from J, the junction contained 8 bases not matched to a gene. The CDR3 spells CSVAAAGGYTEAFF. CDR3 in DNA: TGCAGCGTTGCGGCGGCAGGGGGGTACACTGAAGCTTTCTTT.

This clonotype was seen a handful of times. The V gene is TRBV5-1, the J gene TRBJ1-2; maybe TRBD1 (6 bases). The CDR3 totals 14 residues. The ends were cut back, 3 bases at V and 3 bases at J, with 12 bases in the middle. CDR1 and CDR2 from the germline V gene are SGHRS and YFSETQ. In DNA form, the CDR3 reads TGCGCCAGCAGCTCGACCGGACAGCACTATGGCTACACCTTC. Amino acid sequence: CASSSTGQHYGYTF. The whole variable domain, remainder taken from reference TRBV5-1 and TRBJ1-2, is KAGVTQTPRYLIKTRGQQVTLSCSPISGHRSVSWYQQTPGQGLQFLFEYFSETQRNKGNFPGRFSGRQFSNSRSEMNVSTLELGDSALYLCASSSTGQHYGYTFGSGTRLTVV.

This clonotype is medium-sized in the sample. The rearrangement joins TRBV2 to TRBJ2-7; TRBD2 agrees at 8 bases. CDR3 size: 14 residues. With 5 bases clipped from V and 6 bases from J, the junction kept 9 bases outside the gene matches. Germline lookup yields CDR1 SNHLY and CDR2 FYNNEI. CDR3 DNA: TGTGCCAGCAGTTCGATGCGGGGGGAGGGCGAGCAGTACTTC. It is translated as CASSSMRGEGEQYF. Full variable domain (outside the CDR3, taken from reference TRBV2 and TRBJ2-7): EPEVTQTPSHQVTQMGQEVILRCVPISNHLYFYWYRQILGQKVEFLVSFYNNEISEKSEIFDDQFSVERPDGSNFTLKIRSTKLEDSAMYFCASSSMRGEGEQYFGPGTRLTVT.

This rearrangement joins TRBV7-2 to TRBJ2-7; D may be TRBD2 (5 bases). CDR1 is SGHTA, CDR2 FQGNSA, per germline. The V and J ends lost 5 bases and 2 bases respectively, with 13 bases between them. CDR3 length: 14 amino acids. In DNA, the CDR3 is TGTGCCAGCAGCCGTAACCGGGAAACCTACGAGCAGTACTTC. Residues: CASSRNRETYEQYF.

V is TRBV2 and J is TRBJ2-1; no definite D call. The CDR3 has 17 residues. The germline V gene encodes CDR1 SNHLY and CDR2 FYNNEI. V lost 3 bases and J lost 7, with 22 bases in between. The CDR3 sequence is CASSDGLSLVEENEQFF. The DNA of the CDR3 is TGTGCCAGCAGTGACGGTCTCAGTCTAGTTGAGGAGAATGAGCAGTTCTTC.

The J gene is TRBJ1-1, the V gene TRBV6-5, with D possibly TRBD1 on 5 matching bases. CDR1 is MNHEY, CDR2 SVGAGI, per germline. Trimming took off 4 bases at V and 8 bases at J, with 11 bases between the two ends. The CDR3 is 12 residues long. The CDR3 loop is CASSSSGGEAFF. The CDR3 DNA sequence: TGTGCCAGCAGTTCCTCTGGGGGGGAAGCTTTCTTT.

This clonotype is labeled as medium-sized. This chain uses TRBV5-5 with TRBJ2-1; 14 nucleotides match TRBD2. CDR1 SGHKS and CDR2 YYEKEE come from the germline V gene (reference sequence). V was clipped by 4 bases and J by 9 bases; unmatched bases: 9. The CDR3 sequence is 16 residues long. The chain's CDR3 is CASSPRLAGGPGEQFF. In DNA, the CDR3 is TGTGCCAGCAGCCCAAGACTAGCGGGGGGGCCCGGTGAGCAGTTCTTC.

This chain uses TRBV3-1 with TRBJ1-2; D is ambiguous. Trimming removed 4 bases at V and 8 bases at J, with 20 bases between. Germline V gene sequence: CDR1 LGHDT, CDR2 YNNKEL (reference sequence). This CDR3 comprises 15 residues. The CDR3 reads CASSPPGRKLWGYTF. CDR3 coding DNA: TGTGCCAGCAGCCCCCCGGGCAGAAAACTATGGGGCTACACCTTC.

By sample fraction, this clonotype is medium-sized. CDR3 in DNA: TGTGCCAGTAGTGGGCAGACTCGGAGTGAAAAACTGTTTTTT. Residues: CASSGQTRSEKLFF. The chain joins TRBV19 to TRBJ1-4; D is undetermined. Trimming removed 5 bases at V and 7 bases at J, with 14 bases between. This CDR3 contains 14 residues. CDR1 LNHDA and CDR2 SQIVND come from the germline V gene (reference sequence).

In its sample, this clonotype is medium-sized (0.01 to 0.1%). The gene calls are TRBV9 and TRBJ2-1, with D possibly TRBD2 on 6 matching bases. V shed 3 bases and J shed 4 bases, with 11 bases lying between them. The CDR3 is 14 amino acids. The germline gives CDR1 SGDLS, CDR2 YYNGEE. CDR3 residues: CASSAGGEYNEQFF. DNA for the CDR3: TGTGCCAGCAGCGCTGGCGGGGAATACAATGAGCAGTTCTTC.

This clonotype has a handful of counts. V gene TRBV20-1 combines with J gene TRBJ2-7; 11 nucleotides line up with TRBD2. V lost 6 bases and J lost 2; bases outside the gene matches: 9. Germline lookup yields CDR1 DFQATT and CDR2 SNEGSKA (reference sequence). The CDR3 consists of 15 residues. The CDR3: CSANRLAGTPYEQYF. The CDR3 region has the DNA TGCAGTGCGAACAGACTAGCGGGAACCCCCTACGAGCAGTACTTC.

The CDR3 nucleotides read TGTGCCAGCAGCGTGGGGAATAATTCACCCCTCCACTTT. Translating gives CASSVGNNSPLHF. V usage is TRBV9 and J usage is TRBJ1-6; D remains ambiguous. CDR1 and CDR2 (germline): SGDLS, YYNGEE. This CDR3 contains 13 residues. The V and J ends lost 2 bases and 5 bases respectively, with 5 bases between them.

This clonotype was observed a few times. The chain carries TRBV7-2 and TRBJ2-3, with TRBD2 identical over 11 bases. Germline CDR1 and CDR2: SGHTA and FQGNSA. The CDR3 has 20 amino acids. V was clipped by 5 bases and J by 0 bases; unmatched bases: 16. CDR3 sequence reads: CASSLTRPRLAGKSTDTQYF. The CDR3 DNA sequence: TGTGCCAGCAGCCTGACCAGACCAAGACTAGCGGGGAAGAGCACAGATACGCAGTATTTT.

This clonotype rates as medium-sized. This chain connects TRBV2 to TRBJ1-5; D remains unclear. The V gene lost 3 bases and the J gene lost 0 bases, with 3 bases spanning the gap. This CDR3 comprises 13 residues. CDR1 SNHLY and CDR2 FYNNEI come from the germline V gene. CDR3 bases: TGTGCCAGCAGTGAGGTTAGCAATCAGCCCCAGCATTTT. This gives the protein CASSEVSNQPQHF.

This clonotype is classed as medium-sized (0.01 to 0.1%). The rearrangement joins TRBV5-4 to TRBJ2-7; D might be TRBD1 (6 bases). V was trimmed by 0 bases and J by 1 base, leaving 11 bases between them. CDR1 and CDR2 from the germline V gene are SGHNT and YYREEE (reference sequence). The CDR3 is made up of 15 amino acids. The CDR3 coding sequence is TGTGCCAGCAGCTTGGACTACAGGGTGTCCTACGAGCAGTACTTC. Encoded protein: CASSLDYRVSYEQYF.

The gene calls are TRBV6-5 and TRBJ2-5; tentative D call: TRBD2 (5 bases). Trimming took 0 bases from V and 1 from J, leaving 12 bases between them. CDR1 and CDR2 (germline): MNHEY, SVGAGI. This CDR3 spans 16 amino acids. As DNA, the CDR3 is TGTGCCAGCAGTTACTCAGCGAGACGGGGCCAAGAGACCCAGTACTTC. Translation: CASSYSARRGQETQYF.